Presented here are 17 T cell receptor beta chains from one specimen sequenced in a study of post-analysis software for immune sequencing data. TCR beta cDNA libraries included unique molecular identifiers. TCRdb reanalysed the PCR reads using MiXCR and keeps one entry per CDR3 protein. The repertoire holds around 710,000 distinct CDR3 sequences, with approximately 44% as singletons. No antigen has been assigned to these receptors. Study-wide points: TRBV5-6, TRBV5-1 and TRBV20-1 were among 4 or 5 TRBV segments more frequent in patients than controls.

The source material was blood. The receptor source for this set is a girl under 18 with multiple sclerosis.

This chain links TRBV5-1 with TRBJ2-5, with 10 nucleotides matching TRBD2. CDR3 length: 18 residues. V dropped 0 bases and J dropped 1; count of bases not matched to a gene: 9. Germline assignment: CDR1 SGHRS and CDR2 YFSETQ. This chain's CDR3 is CASSLGGSTSGTQETQYF. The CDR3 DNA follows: TGCGCCAGCAGCTTGGGCGGATCTACTAGCGGGACCCAAGAGACCCAGTACTTC.

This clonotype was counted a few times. CDR3 DNA: TGCGCCAGCAGCCACCTCGGGTCCCAAGAGACCCAGTACTTC. It yields the protein CASSHLGSQETQYF. J is TRBJ2-5 and V is TRBV4-3; the D is unclear. Germline-derived CDR1 and CDR2 are LGHNA and YSLEER. Trimming cost V 3 bases and J 1 base, with 9 bases left between them. This CDR3 has 14 amino acids.

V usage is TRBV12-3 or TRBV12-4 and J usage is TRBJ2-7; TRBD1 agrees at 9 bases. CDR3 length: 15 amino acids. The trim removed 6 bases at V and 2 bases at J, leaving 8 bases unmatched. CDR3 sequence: CASSSTTGGAYEQYF. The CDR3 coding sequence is TGTGCCAGCAGCTCCACGACAGGGGGAGCCTACGAGCAGTACTTC.

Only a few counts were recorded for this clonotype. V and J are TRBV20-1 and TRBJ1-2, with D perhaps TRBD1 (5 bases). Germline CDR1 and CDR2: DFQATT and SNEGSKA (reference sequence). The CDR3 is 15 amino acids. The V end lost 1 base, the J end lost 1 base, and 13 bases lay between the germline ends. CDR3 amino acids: CSARVGGGVNYGYTF. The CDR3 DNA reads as TGCAGTGCTAGAGTTGGGGGTGGGGTTAACTATGGCTACACCTTC.

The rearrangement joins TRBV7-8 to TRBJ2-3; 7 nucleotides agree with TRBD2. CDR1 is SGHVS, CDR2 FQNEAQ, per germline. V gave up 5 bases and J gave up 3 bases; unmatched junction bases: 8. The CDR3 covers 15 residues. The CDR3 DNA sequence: TGTGCCAGCAGCCAACTAGCGTTGGGAACAGATACGCAGTATTTT. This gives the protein CASSQLALGTDTQYF.

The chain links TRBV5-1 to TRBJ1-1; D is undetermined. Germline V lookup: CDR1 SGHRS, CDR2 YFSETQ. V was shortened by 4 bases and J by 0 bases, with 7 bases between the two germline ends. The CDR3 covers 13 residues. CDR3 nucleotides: TGCGCCAGCAGCGAGACAATGAACACTGAAGCTTTCTTT. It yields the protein CASSETMNTEAFF.

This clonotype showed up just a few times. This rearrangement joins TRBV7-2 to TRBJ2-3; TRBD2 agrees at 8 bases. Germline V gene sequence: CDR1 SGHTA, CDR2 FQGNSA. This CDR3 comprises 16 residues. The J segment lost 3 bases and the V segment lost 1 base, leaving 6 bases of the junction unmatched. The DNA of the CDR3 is TGTGCCAGCAGCTTAGTCTTTAGCGGGATAACAGATACGCAGTATTTT. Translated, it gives CASSLVFSGITDTQYF.

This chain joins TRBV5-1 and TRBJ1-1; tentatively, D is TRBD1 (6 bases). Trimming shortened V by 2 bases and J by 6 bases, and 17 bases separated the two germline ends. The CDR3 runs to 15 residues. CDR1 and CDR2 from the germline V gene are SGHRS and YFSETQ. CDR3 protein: CASSFKFGGGSEAFF. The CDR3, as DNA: TGCGCCAGCAGCTTTAAATTTGGCGGGGGCTCTGAAGCTTTCTTT.

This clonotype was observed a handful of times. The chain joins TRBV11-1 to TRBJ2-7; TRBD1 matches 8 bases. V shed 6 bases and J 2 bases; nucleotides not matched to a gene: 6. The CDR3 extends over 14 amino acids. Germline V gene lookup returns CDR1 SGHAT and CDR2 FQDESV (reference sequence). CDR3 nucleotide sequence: TGTGCCAGCAGTTTCGACAGGGGCACCTACGAGCAGTACTTC. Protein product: CASSFDRGTYEQYF.

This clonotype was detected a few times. The CDR3 nucleotides are TGTGCCAGCAGCTTTCCCCCCGGGACTAGCGGGAGGACCCTCCAAGAGACCCAGTACTTC. This codes for CASSFPPGTSGRTLQETQYF. The chain combines TRBV7-9 with TRBJ2-5; 15 bases are shared with TRBD2. Germline CDR1 and CDR2: SEHNR and FQNEAQ (reference sequence). This CDR3 has 20 residues. V was pared by 3 bases and J by 1 base, with 12 bases of the junction left unmatched.

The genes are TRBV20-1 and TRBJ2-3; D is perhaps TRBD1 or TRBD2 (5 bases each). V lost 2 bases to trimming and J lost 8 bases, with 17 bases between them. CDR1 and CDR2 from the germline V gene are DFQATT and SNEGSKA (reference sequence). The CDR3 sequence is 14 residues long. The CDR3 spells CSARRGPTLSTQYF. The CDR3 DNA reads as TGCAGTGCTAGACGGGGACCCACTTTGTCTACGCAGTATTTT.

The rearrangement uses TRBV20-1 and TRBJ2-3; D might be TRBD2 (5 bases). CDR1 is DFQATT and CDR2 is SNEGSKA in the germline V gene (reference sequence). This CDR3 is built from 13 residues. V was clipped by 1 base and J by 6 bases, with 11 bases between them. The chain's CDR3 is CSARVGSLDTQYF. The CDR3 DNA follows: TGCAGTGCTAGAGTTGGGAGTTTGGATACGCAGTATTTT.

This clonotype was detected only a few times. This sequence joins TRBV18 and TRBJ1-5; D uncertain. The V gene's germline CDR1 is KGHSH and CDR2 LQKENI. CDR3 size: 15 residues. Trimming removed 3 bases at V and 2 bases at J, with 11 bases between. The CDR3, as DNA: TGTGCCAGCTCACCTGTCTCGGGAGGCAATCAGCCCCAGCATTTT. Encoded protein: CASSPVSGGNQPQHF. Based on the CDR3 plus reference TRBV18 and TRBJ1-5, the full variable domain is NAGVMQNPRHLVRRRGQEARLRCSPMKGHSHVYWYRQLPEEGLKFMVYLQKENIIDESGMPKERFSAEFPKEGPSILRIQQVVRGDSAAYFCASSPVSGGNQPQHFGDGTRLSIL.

The CDR3 DNA sequence: TGCAGCGTTGACCGAGGGCTTAACACTGAAGCTTTCTTT. Translating it yields CSVDRGLNTEAFF. This chain joins TRBV29-1 and TRBJ1-1; D ambiguous. The V end was cut by 3 bases, the J end by 2 bases, with 10 bases between. The CDR3 has 13 amino acids. Germline CDR1 is SQVTM and CDR2 is ANQGSEA.

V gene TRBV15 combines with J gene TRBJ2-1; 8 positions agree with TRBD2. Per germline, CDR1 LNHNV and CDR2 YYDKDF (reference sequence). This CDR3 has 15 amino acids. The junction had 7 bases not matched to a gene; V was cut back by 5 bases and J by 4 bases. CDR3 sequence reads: CATSRDPSGYNEQFF. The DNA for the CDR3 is TGTGCCACCAGCCGGGACCCTAGCGGGTACAATGAGCAGTTCTTC.

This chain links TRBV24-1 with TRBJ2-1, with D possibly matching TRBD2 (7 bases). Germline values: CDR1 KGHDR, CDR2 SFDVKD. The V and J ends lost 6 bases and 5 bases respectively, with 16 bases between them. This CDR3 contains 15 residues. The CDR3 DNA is TGTGCCACCAGTCTAACAGGGAGGGCACACAATGAGCAGTTCTTC. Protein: CATSLTGRAHNEQFF.

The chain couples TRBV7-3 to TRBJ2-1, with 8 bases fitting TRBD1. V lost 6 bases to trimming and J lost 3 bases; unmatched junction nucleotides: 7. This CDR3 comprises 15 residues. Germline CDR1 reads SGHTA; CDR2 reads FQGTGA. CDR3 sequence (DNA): TGTGCCAGCAGTGTTGCCGGGACAGGCTACAATGAGCAGTTCTTC. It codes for CASSVAGTGYNEQFF. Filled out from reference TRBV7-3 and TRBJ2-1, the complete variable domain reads GAGVSQTPSNKVTEKGKYVELRCDPISGHTALYWYRQSLGQGPEFLIYFQGTGAADDSGLPNDRFFAVRPEGSVSTLKIQRTERGDSAVYLCASSVAGTGYNEQFFGPGTRLTVL.